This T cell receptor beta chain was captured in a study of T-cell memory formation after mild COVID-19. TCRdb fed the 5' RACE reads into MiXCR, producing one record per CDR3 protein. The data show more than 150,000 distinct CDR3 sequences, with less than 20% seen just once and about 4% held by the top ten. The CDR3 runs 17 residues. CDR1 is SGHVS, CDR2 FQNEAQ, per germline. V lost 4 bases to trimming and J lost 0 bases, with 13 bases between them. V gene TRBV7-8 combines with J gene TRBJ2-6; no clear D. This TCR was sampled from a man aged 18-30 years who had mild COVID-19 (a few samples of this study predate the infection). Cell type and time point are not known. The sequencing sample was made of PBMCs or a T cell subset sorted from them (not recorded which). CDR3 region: CASSSFGSDSGANVLTF. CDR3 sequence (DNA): TGTGCCAGCAGCTCGTTTGGATCCGACTCTGGGGCCAACGTCCTGACTTTC.